What follows are 16 T cell receptor beta chains derived from one specimen sequenced in a study of cytomegalovirus exposure and HLA in healthy donors. Using immunoSEQ multiplex PCR, the repertoire was profiled, and TCRdb retains in-frame clones only, with some absent. Here the sample spans roughly 50,000 clones, approximately 90% being singletons. Specimen: PBMCs. Receptor source: a woman between 18 and 29 years old in good health and CMV-seropositive.

The chain combines TRBV19 with TRBJ2-2; D gene ambiguous. Germline V gives CDR1 LNHDA, CDR2 SQIVND (reference sequence). Between the trimmed V and J ends, which lost 8 bases and 0 bases, there was a span of 13 bases. This CDR3 comprises 15 residues. Here the CDR3 reads CASSGYRPNTGELFF. DNA of the CDR3: TGTGCCAGTTCGGGTTATAGGCCGAACACCGGGGAGCTGTTTTTT.

This clone was observed a few times. This chain connects TRBV15 to TRBJ2-7; 7 positions match TRBD1. The CDR3 runs to 14 residues. J lost 0 bases, V lost 6 bases, and 5 bases had no gene match. The V gene's germline CDR1 is LNHNV and CDR2 YYDKDF (reference sequence). The chain's CDR3 is CATRRTGDSYEQYF. CDR3 bases: TGTGCCACCAGACGTACAGGGGACTCCTACGAGCAGTACTTC.

This clone was observed once. The chain links TRBV27 to TRBJ1-2; 7 bases are a match to TRBD1. This CDR3 contains 15 residues. V shed 5 bases, J shed 5 bases, and the junction held 11 bases outside the gene matches. CDR1 is MNHEY and CDR2 is SMNVEV in the germline V gene (reference sequence). The CDR3 reads CASSPGTENLYGYTF. The CDR3 DNA is TGTGCCAGCAGTCCAGGGACAGAGAACCTATATGGCTACACCTTC.

This chain uses TRBV7-2 with TRBJ1-5, with D possibly TRBD1 on 6 matching bases. The CDR3 extends over 15 amino acids. V was pared by 5 bases and J by 0 bases, with 11 bases between. From germline, CDR1 is SGHTA and CDR2 FQGNSA. CDR3 region: CASSPRDNSNQPQHF. CDR3 DNA sequence: TGTGCCAGCAGCCCCCGGGACAATAGCAATCAGCCCCAGCATTTT.

The chain employs TRBV11-2 and TRBJ1-2; TRBD1 aligns across 11 bases. From germline, CDR1 is SGHAT and CDR2 FQNNGV. The CDR3 covers 15 residues. Trimming took 0 bases from V and 7 from J; bases not matched to a gene: 4. Here the CDR3 reads CASSLDRDRGGGYTF. The CDR3 DNA reads as TGTGCCAGCAGCTTAGATCGGGACAGGGGGGGTGGCTACACCTTC.

This chain connects TRBV18 to TRBJ2-5; 7 nucleotides align to TRBD1. This CDR3 has 15 amino acids. Germline V gene sequence: CDR1 KGHSH, CDR2 LQKENI. V lost 1 base to trimming and J lost 5 bases; unmatched junction nucleotides: 7. CDR3 region: CASSPRTGQVETQYF. The CDR3, as DNA: TGTGCCAGCTCACCACGGACAGGCCAGGTCGAGACCCAGTACTTC.

The chain recombines TRBV7-9 with TRBJ1-5; the D gene is possibly TRBD1 (6 bases). Trimming cost V 4 bases and J 6 bases, with 7 bases left between them. The germline V gene has CDR1 SEHNR and CDR2 FQNEAQ (reference sequence). The CDR3 covers 12 residues. The CDR3 protein is CASSSQGQPQHF. In DNA form, the CDR3 reads TGTGCCAGCAGCTCACAGGGTCAGCCCCAGCATTTT. Drawing the rest from reference TRBV7-9 and TRBJ1-5, the complete variable domain is DTGVSQNPRHKITKRGQNVTFRCDPISEHNRLYWYRQTLGQGPEFLTYFQNEAQLEKSRLLSDRFSAERPKGSFSTLEIQRTEQGDSAMYLCASSSQGQPQHFGDGTRLSIL.

CDR3 coding DNA: TGTGCCACCAGCAGAGATCACGCCGGGAATCAGCCCCAGCATTTT. Translating gives CATSRDHAGNQPQHF. The chain combines TRBV15 with TRBJ1-5; D gene unclear. CDR1 and CDR2 from the germline V gene are LNHNV and YYDKDF (reference sequence). This CDR3 contains 15 residues. Trimming cost V 0 bases and J 4 bases, with 10 bases left between them. The whole variable domain, remainder taken from reference TRBV15 and TRBJ1-5, is DAMVIQNPRYQVTQFGKPVTLSCSQTLNHNVMYWYQQKSSQAPKLLFHYYDKDFNNEADTPDNFQSRRPNTSFCFLDIRSPGLGDTAMYLCATSRDHAGNQPQHFGDGTRLSIL.

The V call is TRBV19, the J call TRBJ1-1; D unclear. Trimming removed 9 bases from V and 7 bases from J, with 21 bases in between. Germline V lookup: CDR1 LNHDA, CDR2 SQIVND (reference sequence). This CDR3 is 14 amino acids long. The DNA of the CDR3 is TGTGCCAGCCAACCCGGGTCCGGGTTCGGTGAAGCTTTCTTT. Its protein product is CASQPGSGFGEAFF.

The V gene is TRBV18, the J gene TRBJ1-1; 7 bases line up with TRBD1. The CDR3 has 15 amino acids. The V segment lost 1 base and the J segment 5 bases; nucleotides outside the gene matches: 7. CDR1 is KGHSH, CDR2 LQKENI, per germline. The CDR3 is CASSPRDSRDTEAFF. In nucleotides, the CDR3 is TGTGCCAGCTCACCACGGGACAGTCGGGATACTGAAGCTTTCTTT.

This clone was detected only once. The chain is built from TRBV6-5 and TRBJ1-5; D is unclear. Looked up from germline, CDR1 is MNHEY and CDR2 is SVGAGI. Trimming pared 2 bases from V and 7 bases from J, leaving 9 bases between. The CDR3 is 13 amino acids. CDR3 loop: CASSYSVEQPQHF. CDR3 DNA: TGTGCCAGCAGTTACAGTGTAGAACAGCCCCAGCATTTT.

This rearrangement joins TRBV5-6 to TRBJ1-6; 7 bases map to TRBD1. From germline, CDR1 is SGHDT and CDR2 YYEEEE. The ends lost 4 bases at V and 6 bases at J; junction bases unmatched: 7. The CDR3 extends over 15 amino acids. In DNA, the CDR3 is TGTGCCAGCAGCCTATGGACAGGCCCTAATTCACCCCTCCACTTT. This sequence encodes CASSLWTGPNSPLHF.

This chain links TRBV6-1 with TRBJ2-5, with D possibly matching TRBD1 (6 bases). Between the trimmed V and J ends, which lost 6 bases and 1 base, there was a span of 15 bases. Germline-derived CDR1 and CDR2 are MNHNS and SASEGT. The CDR3 is made up of 15 amino acids. In nucleotides, the CDR3 is TGTGCCAGCAGGCGACAGGAGATACCCCAAGAGACCCAGTACTTC. This sequence encodes CASRRQEIPQETQYF.

This clone has just one count. The V and J genes are TRBV5-1 and TRBJ1-4; 7 bases are shared with TRBD1. The CDR3 runs to 14 residues. V dropped 4 bases and J dropped 7; count of bases not matched to a gene: 7. CDR1 is SGHRS and CDR2 is YFSETQ in the germline V gene. CDR3 nucleotides: TGCGCCAGCAGCGTCGACAGGGTTGGTGAAAAACTGTTTTTT. Its translation is CASSVDRVGEKLFF.

The table lists this clone with a count of one. The chain combines TRBV29-1 with TRBJ2-1, with 13 bases identical to TRBD2. The CDR3 is 14 residues long. Germline V gene sequence: CDR1 SQVTM, CDR2 ANQGSEA. The ends lost 2 bases at V and 8 bases at J; junction bases unmatched: 3. The chain's CDR3 is CSVERTSGGHEQFF. As DNA, the CDR3 is TGCAGCGTTGAAAGGACTAGCGGGGGACATGAGCAGTTCTTC.

This chain joins TRBV18 and TRBJ2-5, with D tentatively TRBD2 (6 bases). V shed 4 bases and J shed 5 bases, with 11 bases lying between them. The CDR3 has 13 amino acids. Germline CDR1 KGHSH, CDR2 LQKENI. DNA for the CDR3: TGTGCCAGCTCACGGGAGGAGGGGGAGACCCAGTACTTC. As protein: CASSREEGETQYF.